One sample yielded the 27 T cell receptor beta chains listed below, sequenced in a study of regulatory T cells in long-lasting Graves disease. The time point: persistent/refractory GD, antithyroid drugs over 5 years with positive TRAb. PBMC-extracted RNA yielded the TCR library. The authors built TCR beta libraries using iRepertoire HTBI primers and Arm-PCR of CDR3 regions. MiXCR was run by TCRdb on the multiplex PCR reads, yielding one entry per CDR3 protein. The sample consists of about 340,000 distinct CDR3 sequences, roughly a fifth of them appearing once. The sample was peripheral blood mononuclear cells (PBMCs), taken when the disease was refractory, from a patient treated with antithyroid drugs. Receptor source: a female donor with Graves disease.

This clonotype showed up many times. The rearrangement links TRBV6-1 to TRBJ1-1, with D possibly being TRBD1 (5 bases). The CDR3 is 12 residues long. V lost 6 bases, J lost 7 bases, and 12 bases lay in between. Germline CDR1 and CDR2: MNHNS and SASEGT. The CDR3 DNA follows: TGTGCCAGCAGGCAGGGAGTAGGTGAAGCTTTCTTT. This codes for CASRQGVGEAFF.

The chain carries TRBV6-1 and TRBJ1-1; TRBD1 is a possible D gene (5 bases). This CDR3 contains 12 residues. Germline loops: CDR1 MNHNS, CDR2 SASEGT. With 4 bases removed from V and 10 bases from J, the gap between germline ends came to 13 bases. The CDR3 nucleotides are TGTGCCAGCAGTGGGGACCGAACCTCAGCTTTCTTT. The encoded protein is CASSGDRTSAFF.

This sequence joins TRBV6-1 and TRBJ1-5; TRBD1 aligns across 11 bases. With V trimmed by 6 bases and J by 3 bases, 7 bases remained unmatched. The CDR3 spans 16 residues. The germline gives CDR1 MNHNS, CDR2 SASEGT. The CDR3 coding sequence is TGTGCCAGCAGCCCGTTTGGACAGGGGGCCAATCAGCCCCAGCATTTT. Protein sequence: CASSPFGQGANQPQHF.

To note about this clonotype: Possible read error: a much larger clone is one base away. The chain recombines TRBV5-1 with TRBJ1-1; a weak D match, TRBD1 (5 bases). V lost 0 bases and J lost 4, with 13 bases in between. This CDR3 is built from 15 residues. The germline V gene has CDR1 SGHRS and CDR2 YFSETQ. The DNA of the CDR3 is TGCGCCAGCAGCTTGGCTCCCAGGGATCGCACTGAAGCTTTCTTT. Amino acid sequence: CASSLAPRDRTEAFF.

This clonotype was detected a few times. The J gene is TRBJ2-2, the V gene TRBV7-9; tentatively, D is TRBD2 (6 bases). Germline CDR1 and CDR2: SEHNR and FQNEAQ (reference sequence). Between the trimmed V and J ends, which lost 0 bases and 7 bases, there was a span of 15 bases. This CDR3 has 16 residues. The CDR3 nucleotides read TGTGCCAGCAGCTTAGCGGGGACTGGGGCTAACGGGGAGCTGTTTTTT. Translating it yields CASSLAGTGANGELFF.

The sample holds a few counts of this clonotype. The gene calls are TRBV7-2 and TRBJ1-2; D is undetermined. CDR3 size: 15 residues. The V gene lost 2 bases and the J gene lost 3 bases, with 13 bases spanning the gap. Germline CDR1 reads SGHTA; CDR2 reads FQGNSA. Written as DNA, the CDR3 is TGTGCCAGCAGCTTAACGCTGACGGGTGACTATGGCTACACCTTC. Translated, it gives CASSLTLTGDYGYTF.

The V gene is TRBV29-1, the J gene TRBJ2-5; D is ambiguous. Germline V lookup: CDR1 SQVTM, CDR2 ANQGSEA. The CDR3 has 13 residues. CDR3: CRVTEQRRGTQYF. The CDR3 DNA is TGCAGAGTTACGGAACAACGGCGAGGGACCCAGTACTTC.

This clonotype was recorded a few times. This sequence joins TRBV9 and TRBJ1-1; 8 bases map to TRBD1. CDR3 size: 14 residues. The V and J ends lost 3 bases and 5 bases, in that order; junction bases with no gene match: 6. The V gene's germline CDR1 is SGDLS and CDR2 YYNGEE. The CDR3, as DNA: TGTGCCAGCAGCGCCAGGGGGCGGGAAACTGAAGCTTTCTTT. The encoded protein is CASSARGRETEAFF.

This clonotype was seen ten or more times. The CDR3 DNA reads as TGTGCCACCAGTGATTTCTCGGCGGGCCAAGAGACCCAGTACTTC. Its translation is CATSDFSAGQETQYF. This chain connects TRBV24-1 to TRBJ2-5, with D possibly being TRBD2 (5 bases). Germline V gene lookup returns CDR1 KGHDR and CDR2 SFDVKD. Deletions cut 1 base from V and 1 base from J, with 9 bases between. The CDR3 length is 15 residues.

This chain uses TRBV6-1 with TRBJ2-7; D is unresolved. Trimming pared 8 bases from V and 4 bases from J, leaving 15 bases between. The CDR3 covers 13 residues. Germline V lookup: CDR1 MNHNS, CDR2 SASEGT. CDR3 sequence reads: CASGGSLTYEQYF. The DNA for the CDR3 is TGTGCCAGCGGCGGTAGTTTGACGTACGAGCAGTACTTC.

This clonotype came up many times. The chain links TRBV15 to TRBJ2-2, with a tentative D call TRBD2 (5 bases). CDR3 length: 17 amino acids. Germline V gene lookup returns CDR1 LNHNV and CDR2 YYDKDF (reference sequence). Trimming removed 0 bases at V and 5 bases at J, with 16 bases between. CDR3 amino acids: CATSRDLRALLTGELFF. DNA for the CDR3: TGTGCCACCAGCAGAGATCTGAGGGCACTCTTGACCGGGGAGCTGTTTTTT.

About this clonotype: At one end, the junction sequence differs from germline, possibly due to a read error. J is TRBJ1-6 and V is TRBV18; 10 bases agree with TRBD1. CDR3 length: 15 residues. CDR1 is KGHSH, CDR2 LQKENI, per germline. CDR3 protein: CASSPQWTGGSPLHF. The CDR3 nucleotides read TGTGCCAGCTCACCACAGTGGACAGGGGGGTCACCCCTCCACTTC.

The sample holds a few counts of this clonotype. J is TRBJ1-1 and V is TRBV29-1; 7 nucleotides match TRBD1. CDR3 length: 13 residues. V lost 4 bases to trimming and J lost 3 bases; unmatched junction nucleotides: 5. Germline-derived CDR1 and CDR2 are SQVTM and ANQGSEA. Here the CDR3 reads CSVGDRRDTEAFF. The CDR3 DNA follows: TGCAGCGTTGGGGACAGACGGGACACTGAAGCTTTCTTT.

This clonotype occurred many times. The chain carries TRBV7-3 and TRBJ1-5, with D unclear. Per the germline V gene, CDR1 is SGHTA and CDR2 is FQGTGA. This CDR3 has 13 residues. V was shortened by 5 bases and J by 0 bases, with 5 bases between the two germline ends. The CDR3 is CASSANSNQPQHF. The CDR3 nucleotides are TGTGCCAGCAGCGCCAATAGCAATCAGCCCCAGCATTTT. Complete variable domain (other parts from reference TRBV7-3 and TRBJ1-5): GAGVSQTPSNKVTEKGKYVELRCDPISGHTALYWYRQSLGQGPEFLIYFQGTGAADDSGLPNDRFFAVRPEGSVSTLKIQRTERGDSAVYLCASSANSNQPQHFGDGTRLSIL.

This chain joins TRBV27 and TRBJ2-7; D perhaps matches TRBD1 (6 bases). This CDR3 comprises 15 residues. CDR1 and CDR2 (germline): MNHEY, SMNVEV (reference sequence). The V and J ends lost 2 bases and 1 base respectively, with 12 bases between them. Here the CDR3 DNA reads TGTGCCAGCAGTTTAGCTACAGGGATATCCTACGAGCAGTACTTC. It translates to CASSLATGISYEQYF.

Notes on this clonotype: A much bigger clone sits one base away, suggesting this may be a read error. V usage is TRBV9 and J usage is TRBJ2-5, with 15 nucleotides matching TRBD2. This CDR3 has 18 amino acids. The germline V gene encodes CDR1 SGDLS and CDR2 YYNGEE. Written as DNA, the CDR3 is TGTGCCAGCAGCGTAGGGACTAGCGGGGGGGGAACGGGAGAGAACCAGTACTTC. Amino acids: CASSVGTSGGGTGENQYF.

This clonotype came up many times. The chain links TRBV11-2 to TRBJ2-7; 8 nucleotides match TRBD1. From germline, CDR1 is SGHAT and CDR2 FQNNGV. This CDR3 is built from 17 residues. V gave up 1 base and J gave up 2 bases; unmatched junction bases: 10. CDR3 bases: TGTGCCAGCAGCTTAGTAGGTTTAGGGACAGGAGCCTACGAGCAGTACTTC. Its translation is CASSLVGLGTGAYEQYF.

This clonotype was observed a few times. The chain uses TRBV19 and TRBJ1-1; D gene uncertain. Trimming pared 7 bases from V and 7 bases from J, leaving 19 bases between. CDR3 size: 14 residues. Germline CDR1 LNHDA, CDR2 SQIVND (reference sequence). Written as DNA, the CDR3 is TGTGCCAGTATTGAGCCATTAGGAAGGAGTGAAGCTTTCTTT. Its translation is CASIEPLGRSEAFF. Together with reference TRBV19 and TRBJ1-1, the CDR3 gives the full variable domain: DGGITQSPKYLFRKEGQNVTLSCEQNLNHDAMYWYRQDPGQGLRLIYYSQIVNDFQKGDIAEGYSVSREKKESFPLTVTSAQKNPTAFYLCASIEPLGRSEAFFGQGTRLTVV.

This clonotype came up many times. The chain uses TRBV11-3 and TRBJ1-2, with a weak D call TRBD1 (6 bases). Germline CDR1 SGHNT, CDR2 YENEEA. The germline V and J ends were trimmed by 4 bases and 3 bases, with 15 bases remaining between them. The CDR3 is 15 amino acids. CDR3 nucleotide sequence: TGTGCCAGCAGCTCCGGGACACGGGGCGACTATGGCTACACCTTC. Amino acids: CASSSGTRGDYGYTF.

The chain joins TRBV6-1 to TRBJ2-1; D possibly corresponds to TRBD1 (6 bases). There are 15 residues in the CDR3. V dropped 5 bases and J dropped 9 bases, with 20 bases sitting between them. CDR1 and CDR2 from the germline V gene are MNHNS and SASEGT. CDR3 sequence: CASSPRVDRRTEQFF. The CDR3 DNA reads as TGTGCCAGCAGTCCCCGAGTCGACAGGCGGACTGAGCAGTTCTTC.

This clonotype was counted a single time. This may be a read error, as it is one base from a much larger clone. The chain recombines TRBV6-1 with TRBJ1-1; unclear D gene. The CDR3 is 13 amino acids. From germline, CDR1 is MNHNS and CDR2 SASEGT. In DNA form, the CDR3 reads TGTGCCAGCAAGGCAGGACCGAACACTGGAGCTTTCTTT. Translation: CASKAGPNTGAFF.

This clonotype was seen more than once but under ten times. The chain joins TRBV10-3 to TRBJ2-6; D unclear. The CDR3 spans 12 residues. Per germline, CDR1 ENHRY and CDR2 SYGVKD. Trimming left V 7 bases short and J 3 bases short, with 4 bases between. CDR3 bases: TGTGCCATCAATGGTGGGGCCAACGTCCTGACTTTC. Translation: CAINGGANVLTF.

Many counts were recorded for this clonotype. The rearrangement uses TRBV7-2 and TRBJ1-1; D might be TRBD1 (5 bases). The V and J ends lost 2 bases and 1 base respectively, with 11 bases between them. CDR1 and CDR2 from the germline V gene are SGHTA and FQGNSA. The CDR3 extends over 15 amino acids. CDR3 DNA: TGTGCCAGCAGCTTACTGAAGGGGCGGAACACTGAAGCTTTCTTT. Amino acid sequence: CASSLLKGRNTEAFF.

This rearrangement joins TRBV18 to TRBJ1-1; D possibly corresponds to TRBD1 (5 bases). Trimming stripped 0 bases from V and 11 bases from J, with 13 bases between. This CDR3 has 13 amino acids. Germline V gives CDR1 KGHSH, CDR2 LQKENI. Here the CDR3 reads CASSPPGEGEAFF. As DNA, the CDR3 is TGTGCCAGCTCACCACCGGGGGAAGGGGAGGCTTTCTTT.

This clonotype appeared a few times. The rearrangement links TRBV9 to TRBJ1-5; possible D gene TRBD1, 6 bases. V was cut by 3 bases and J by 1 base, with 11 bases left in between. This CDR3 has 15 residues. Germline CDR1 is SGDLS and CDR2 is YYNGEE. The CDR3 protein is CASSAQGRSNQPQHF. The CDR3 DNA reads TGTGCCAGCAGCGCACAGGGCCGAAGCAATCAGCCCCAGCATTTT. The whole variable domain, remainder taken from reference TRBV9 and TRBJ1-5, is DSGVTQTPKHLITATGQRVTLRCSPRSGDLSVYWYQQSLDQGLQFLIQYYNGEERAKGNILERFSAQQFPDLHSELNLSSLELGDSALYFCASSAQGRSNQPQHFGDGTRLSIL.

This clonotype occurred once. The chain carries TRBV7-9 and TRBJ2-1, with D perhaps TRBD1 (5 bases). V was cut by 1 base and J by 6 bases, with 7 bases left in between. This CDR3 region has 13 residues. The germline CDR1 and CDR2 sequences are SEHNR and FQNEAQ (reference sequence). The DNA for the CDR3 is TGTGCCAGCAGCTTAGGCAGGGTCAATGAGCAGTTCTTC. This sequence encodes CASSLGRVNEQFF.

This clonotype was counted at least ten times. The genes are TRBV2 and TRBJ2-2, with D unresolved. The CDR3 loop spans 15 amino acids. CDR1 is SNHLY and CDR2 is FYNNEI in the germline V gene. Trimming shortened V by 1 base and J by 4 bases, and 10 bases separated the two germline ends. The CDR3 region is CASSEDTVGTGELFF. In DNA form, the CDR3 reads TGTGCCAGCAGTGAAGACACCGTGGGCACCGGGGAGCTGTTTTTT.